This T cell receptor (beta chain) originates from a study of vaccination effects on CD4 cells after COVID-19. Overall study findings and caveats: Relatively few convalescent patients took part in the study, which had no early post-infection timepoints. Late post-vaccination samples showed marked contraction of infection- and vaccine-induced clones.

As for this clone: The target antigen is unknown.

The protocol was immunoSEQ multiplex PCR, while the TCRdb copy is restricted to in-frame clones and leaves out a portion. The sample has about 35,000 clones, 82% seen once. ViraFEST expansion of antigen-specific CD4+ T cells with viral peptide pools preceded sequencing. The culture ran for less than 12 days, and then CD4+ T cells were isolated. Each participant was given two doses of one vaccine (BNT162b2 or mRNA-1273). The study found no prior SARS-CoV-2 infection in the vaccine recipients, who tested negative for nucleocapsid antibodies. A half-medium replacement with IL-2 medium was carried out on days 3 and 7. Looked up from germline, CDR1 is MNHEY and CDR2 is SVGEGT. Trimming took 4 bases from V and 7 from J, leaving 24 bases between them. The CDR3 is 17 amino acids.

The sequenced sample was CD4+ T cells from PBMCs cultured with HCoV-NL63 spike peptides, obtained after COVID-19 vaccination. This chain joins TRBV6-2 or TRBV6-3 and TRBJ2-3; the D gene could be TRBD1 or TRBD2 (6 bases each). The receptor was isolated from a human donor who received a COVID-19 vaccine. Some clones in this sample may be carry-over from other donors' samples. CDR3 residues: CASSSASIGGILNTQYF. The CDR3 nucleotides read TGTGCCAGCAGTTCCGCCTCGATAGGGGGGATCCTGAATACGCAGTATTTT.